Below, 18 T cell receptor beta chains from the same sample are listed, as sequenced in a study of blood T cells in healthy people across ages. It was with a sample-barcoded 5' primer and a J-beta primer mix that a second PCR of roughly 7 to 12 cycles was run. MiXCR was run by TCRdb on the 5' RACE reads, yielding one entry per CDR3 protein. The data show about 1.4 million distinct CDR3 sequences, with approximately 59% seen just once and 6.5% to 8.5% held by the top ten. Sequencing was done on a sample of blood. These receptors were taken from a man between 18 and 29 years old in good health.

The V gene is TRBV4-3, the J gene TRBJ1-5; D ambiguous. The CDR3 totals 15 residues. Germline CDR1 reads LGHNA; CDR2 reads YSLEER. Trimming shortened V by 0 bases and J by 7 bases, and 13 bases separated the two germline ends. CDR3 bases: TGCGCCAGCAGCCAAGATGGTGGCTTAGACCAGCCCCAGCATTTT. It codes for CASSQDGGLDQPQHF.

The chain couples TRBV28 to TRBJ2-1, with TRBD2 identical over 7 bases. J was trimmed by 7 bases and V by 5 bases; bases with no gene match: 5. Germline V gene lookup returns CDR1 MDHEN and CDR2 SYDVKM. The CDR3 loop spans 13 amino acids. CDR3 protein: CASSPGEGNEQFF. DNA of the CDR3: TGTGCCAGCAGTCCTGGGGAGGGGAATGAGCAGTTCTTC.

This clonotype was picked up one time. V usage is TRBV6-5 and J usage is TRBJ2-1; D not resolved. The V end lost 3 bases, the J end lost 3 bases, and 12 bases lay between the germline ends. Germline V gives CDR1 MNHEY, CDR2 SVGAGI. This CDR3 contains 15 residues. This CDR3 reads CASSYGAAVYNEQFF. DNA for the CDR3: TGTGCCAGCAGTTATGGCGCAGCTGTCTACAATGAGCAGTTCTTC.

The genes are TRBV7-2 and TRBJ2-5; D perhaps matches TRBD2 (6 bases). With 3 bases removed from V and 5 bases from J, the gap between germline ends came to 16 bases. In germline, CDR1 is SGHTA, CDR2 FQGNSA. This CDR3 has 15 residues. The CDR3 bases are TGTGCCAGCAGCTTTAGTGGGGGGTATTACGAGACCCAGTACTTC. Translated, it gives CASSFSGGYYETQYF. Full variable domain (remainder filled in from reference TRBV7-2 and TRBJ2-5): GAGVSQSPSNKVTEKGKDVELRCDPISGHTALYWYRQSLGQGLEFLIYFQGNSAPDKSGLPSDRFSAERTGGSVSTLTIQRTQQEDSAVYLCASSFSGGYYETQYFGPGTRLLVL.

The rearrangement uses TRBV28 and TRBJ1-6; D is undetermined. The CDR3 runs to 13 residues. CDR1 is MDHEN and CDR2 is SYDVKM in the germline V gene. The V end was cut by 2 bases, the J end by 9 bases, with 8 bases between. The DNA of the CDR3 is TGTGCCAGCAGTTTAAGGATGACTTCACCCCTCCACTTT. It yields the protein CASSLRMTSPLHF.

This clonotype was seen only once. The chain combines TRBV2 with TRBJ2-7, with D possibly matching TRBD1 (6 bases). V lost 8 bases and J lost 3, with 8 bases in between. The CDR3 length is 11 residues. Germline V gives CDR1 SNHLY, CDR2 FYNNEI. In nucleotides, the CDR3 is TGTGCCAGCTGCAGGGGCTACGAGCAGTACTTC. This encodes CASCRGYEQYF.

This clonotype was detected only once. The genes are TRBV7-9 and TRBJ2-2, with 8 bases lining up with TRBD2. There are 16 residues in the CDR3. V dropped 2 bases and J dropped 2; count of bases not matched to a gene: 4. Germline lookup yields CDR1 SEHNR and CDR2 FQNEAQ (reference sequence). DNA for the CDR3: TGTGCCAGCAGCTTAAGGGCGGGAGGAAACACCGGGGAGCTGTTTTTT. It encodes CASSLRAGGNTGELFF.

The gene calls are TRBV20-1 and TRBJ2-2; 7 bases fit TRBD2. Germline V gene lookup returns CDR1 DFQATT and CDR2 SNEGSKA (reference sequence). V trimming: 2 bases; J trimming: 0 bases; junction bases outside the gene matches: 6. The CDR3 covers 16 residues. CDR3 sequence (DNA): TGCAGTGCTAGAAAACTAGCGAACGCGAACACCGGGGAGCTGTTTTTT. This translates into CSARKLANANTGELFF.

The rearrangement joins TRBV29-1 to TRBJ1-2; 7 bases agree with TRBD1. The CDR3 has 12 residues. Germline lookup yields CDR1 SQVTM and CDR2 ANQGSEA. The J segment lost 7 bases and the V segment lost 6 bases, leaving 8 bases of the junction unmatched. CDR3 protein: CSVPDRPIGYTF. As DNA, the CDR3 is TGCAGCGTACCGGACAGGCCGATTGGCTACACCTTC. The whole variable domain, filled in from reference TRBV29-1 and TRBJ1-2, reads SAVISQKPSRDICQRGTSLTIQCQVDSQVTMMFWYRQQPGQSLTLIATANQGSEATYESGFVIDKFPISRPNLTFSTLTVSNMSPEDSSIYLCSVPDRPIGYTFGSGTRLTVV.

This chain links TRBV10-2 with TRBJ1-2, with 7 bases fitting TRBD1. CDR3 size: 16 residues. CDR1 and CDR2 (germline): WSHSY, SAAADI. V was pared by 2 bases and J by 4 bases, with 10 bases of the junction left unmatched. CDR3 loop: CASSETFTGAGYGYTF. The CDR3 DNA reads TGCGCCAGCAGTGAGACATTCACAGGGGCCGGCTATGGCTACACCTTC.

This chain uses TRBV7-6 with TRBJ2-3; TRBD1 matches at 8 bases. Germline CDR1 is SGHVS and CDR2 is FNYEAQ. The CDR3 loop spans 15 amino acids. V gave up 4 bases and J gave up 7 bases; unmatched junction bases: 10. The CDR3 bases are TGTGCCAGCAGCTCCCGGGACAGGAACGGGAATACGCAGTATTTT. Translation: CASSSRDRNGNTQYF.

V is TRBV25-1 and J is TRBJ2-5; D is unresolved. This CDR3 contains 14 residues. Deletions cut 2 bases from V and 1 base from J, with 8 bases between. Germline CDR1 MGHDK, CDR2 SYGVNS. The CDR3 is CASSETSPQETQYF. The DNA for the CDR3 is TGTGCCAGCAGTGAAACGAGTCCCCAAGAGACCCAGTACTTC. The whole variable domain, remainder taken from reference TRBV25-1 and TRBJ2-5, is EADIYQTPRYLVIGTGKKITLECSQTMGHDKMYWYQQDPGMELHLIHYSYGVNSTEKGDLSSESTVSRIRTEHFPLTLESARPSHTSQYLCASSETSPQETQYFGPGTRLLVL.

This clonotype appeared many times. This CDR3 is CASSSLMIPSGVGYYEQYF. The DNA of the CDR3 is TGCGCCAGCAGCTCTCTTATGATACCCTCAGGGGTAGGTTACTACGAGCAGTACTTC. The J gene is TRBJ2-7, the V gene TRBV4-1, with D maybe TRBD1 (6 bases). CDR3 length: 19 amino acids. Germline CDR1 reads MGHRA; CDR2 reads YSYEKL. Trimming pared 5 bases from V and 3 bases from J, leaving 29 bases between.

The V gene is TRBV7-9, the J gene TRBJ2-5; no clear D gene. This CDR3 is 13 amino acids long. Trimming cost V 0 bases and J 11 bases, with 13 bases left between them. The V gene's germline CDR1 is SEHNR and CDR2 FQNEAQ (reference sequence). Written as DNA, the CDR3 is TGTGCCAGCAGCTTAGCGCAGCTCAATGAGCAGTACTTC. Its protein is CASSLAQLNEQYF.

The V gene is TRBV2, the J gene TRBJ2-3, with D hard to call. In germline, CDR1 is SNHLY, CDR2 FYNNEI. V lost 1 base and J 9 bases, leaving 14 bases between the germline ends. The CDR3 contains 14 residues. This chain's CDR3 is CASSEGGGLGTQYF. DNA for the CDR3: TGTGCCAGCAGTGAAGGGGGTGGATTGGGGACGCAGTATTTT.

This clonotype was seen many times. The genes are TRBV13 and TRBJ2-1; D unclear. The CDR3 spans 11 residues. V lost 6 bases and J lost 5, with 5 bases in between. The V gene's germline CDR1 is PRHDT and CDR2 FYEKMQ (reference sequence). CDR3 in amino acids: CASSYNNEQFF. Here the CDR3 DNA reads TGTGCCAGCAGTTATAACAATGAGCAGTTCTTC.

This chain joins TRBV28 and TRBJ2-3; D may be TRBD1 or TRBD2 (5 bases each). The CDR3 totals 15 residues. Trimming removed 5 bases from V and 4 bases from J, with 16 bases in between. The germline gives CDR1 MDHEN, CDR2 SYDVKM. CDR3 loop: CASSAPGRGADTQYF. In DNA, the CDR3 is TGTGCCAGCAGTGCCCCAGGGAGAGGGGCAGATACGCAGTATTTT. Full variable domain (remainder filled in from reference TRBV28 and TRBJ2-3): DVKVTQSSRYLVKRTGEKVFLECVQDMDHENMFWYRQDPGLGLRLIYFSYDVKMKEKGDIPEGYSVSREKKERFSLILESASTNQTSMYLCASSAPGRGADTQYFGPGTRLTVL.

The rearrangement links TRBV21-1 to TRBJ2-7; the DNA was not used to check the table's D call, TRBD1. TRBV21-1 is termed a pseudogene. This CDR3 has 14 amino acids. The CDR3 bases are TGTGCCAGCATCCGGCTCCGGGGGGCGTACGAGCAGTACTTC. Translating gives CASIRLRGAYEQYF.